This T cell receptor beta chain was recovered during a study of monozygotic twins with inflammatory bowel disease. This CDR3 is built from 16 residues. CDR1 SGHNT and CDR2 YENEEA come from the germline V gene. Findings and limits, study-wide: There were differing immunosuppressive treatments, which may have added variability to patient repertoires.

The input for each TCR library was around 3.5 ug of total RNA. Every sample had its cDNA made across eight separate reactions. TCRdb reworked the 5' RACE reads into one entry per CDR3 protein, no DNA. Its table lists about 160,000 distinct CDR3 sequences. Note on this clonotype: What it binds is not known.

The sequenced sample consisted of blood. The sequence was collected from a human donor with ulcerative colitis or Crohn's disease, or a healthy co-twin of an affected twin (not recorded which). The chain couples TRBV11-3 to TRBJ2-1; the D call from TCRdb, TRBD2, cannot be confirmed without DNA. Here the CDR3 reads CASSQGLAGGFNEQFF.